Sequencing of this TCR beta chain was carried out in a study of T cell responses to AZD1222 COVID-19 vaccine. Study-level results: Repertoires were obtained only post-peak T cell response.

About this clone itself: Its antigen is not known.

Germline V gene data show CDR1 as SQVTM and CDR2 as ANQGSEA. Trimming at V came to 6 bases and at J to 5 bases, leaving 6 bases not matched to a gene. This CDR3 has 12 residues. Sequenced by immunoSEQ multiplex PCR; TCRdb stores in-frame clones only, minus some. This sample has about 110,000 clones, with 87% found just once. The sample was peripheral blood, taken on day 0 of AZD1222 vaccination. This sequence joins TRBV29-1 and TRBJ1-1, with TRBD1 matching over 7 bases. This clonotype was sampled from an adult in good health. The CDR3 here is CSVNRGGTEAFF. DNA for the CDR3: TGCAGCGTCAACAGGGGCGGGACTGAAGCTTTCTTT.